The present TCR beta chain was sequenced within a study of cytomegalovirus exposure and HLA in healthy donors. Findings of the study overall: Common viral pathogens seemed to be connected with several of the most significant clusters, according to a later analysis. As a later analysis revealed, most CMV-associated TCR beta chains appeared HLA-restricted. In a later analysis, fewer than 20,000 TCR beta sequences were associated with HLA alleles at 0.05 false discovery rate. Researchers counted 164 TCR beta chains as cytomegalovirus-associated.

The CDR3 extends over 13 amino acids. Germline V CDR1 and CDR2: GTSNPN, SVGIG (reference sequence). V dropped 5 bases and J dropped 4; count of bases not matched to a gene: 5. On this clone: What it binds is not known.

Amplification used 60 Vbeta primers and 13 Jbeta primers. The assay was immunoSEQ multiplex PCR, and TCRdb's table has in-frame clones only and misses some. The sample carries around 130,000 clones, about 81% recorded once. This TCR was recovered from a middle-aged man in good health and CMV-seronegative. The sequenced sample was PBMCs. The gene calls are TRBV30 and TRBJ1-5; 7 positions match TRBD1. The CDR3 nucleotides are TGTGCCTGGGCCGGGACAGAGAATCAGCCCCAGCATTTT. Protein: CAWAGTENQPQHF.